A single sample is the source of the 26 T cell receptor beta chains below, sequenced in a study of CD8 T cells in ankylosing spondylitis. From the 5' RACE reads, TCRdb called clonotypes with MiXCR, one entry per CDR3 protein. Among roughly 230,000 distinct CDR3 sequences listed, under 12% were seen once. Material for sequencing was blood, either unsorted or a sorted T cell fraction (not recorded which). Every receptor here comes from a male donor with ankylosing spondylitis or in good health (not recorded which).

The table lists this clonotype with a few counts. The chain recombines TRBV7-9 with TRBJ2-2, with TRBD2 identical over 8 bases. V lost 5 bases, J lost 7 bases, and 6 bases stayed unmatched. CDR3 length: 14 amino acids. The germline V gene has CDR1 SEHNR and CDR2 FQNEAQ (reference sequence). The CDR3 sequence is CASSPGLASGELFF. DNA for the CDR3: TGTGCCAGCAGCCCCGGACTAGCAAGCGGGGAGCTGTTTTTT. The full variable domain, in which reference TRBV7-9 and TRBJ2-2 provide the parts outside the CDR3, is DTGVSQNPRHKITKRGQNVTFRCDPISEHNRLYWYRQTLGQGPEFLTYFQNEAQLEKSRLLSDRFSAERPKGSFSTLEIQRTEQGDSAMYLCASSPGLASGELFFGEGSRLTVL.

This clonotype was observed a handful of times. The chain combines TRBV12-2 with TRBJ1-6; the D call of TRBD1 is as the table states it, not checked on the DNA. TRBV12-2 is termed a pseudogene. The CDR3 length is 16 residues. The CDR3 reads CASRLQDRGRNSPLHF. The DNA of the CDR3 is TGTGCAAGTCGCTTACAGGACAGGGGACGAAATTCACCCCTCCACTTT.

This clonotype was found many times. Here the CDR3 reads CAIRGGGGSYEQYF. The CDR3 DNA is TGTGCCATCCGGGGCGGAGGGGGATCCTACGAGCAGTACTTC. The genes are TRBV10-3 and TRBJ2-7; TRBD1 or TRBD2 may be the D gene (6 bases each). V dropped 8 bases and J dropped 1 base, with 15 bases sitting between them. Germline V lookup: CDR1 ENHRY, CDR2 SYGVKD. The CDR3 loop spans 14 amino acids.

The chain combines TRBV29-1 with TRBJ2-3; TRBD2 matches at 9 bases. CDR1 SQVTM and CDR2 ANQGSEA come from the germline V gene. The CDR3 runs 15 residues. V was pared by 6 bases and J by 0 bases, with 7 bases of the junction left unmatched. In nucleotides, the CDR3 is TGCAGCGTCCGAGTAGGACTAGCGAGCACAGATACGCAGTATTTT. Protein sequence: CSVRVGLASTDTQYF.

This clonotype came up many times. The rearrangement uses TRBV5-1 and TRBJ1-1, with D perhaps TRBD1 (5 bases). V lost 4 bases to trimming and J lost 2 bases, with 12 bases between them. The germline gives CDR1 SGHRS, CDR2 YFSETQ. This CDR3 comprises 14 residues. The CDR3 DNA sequence: TGCGCCAGCAGCCCGTCGACAGCCAACACTGAAGCTTTCTTT. It specifies CASSPSTANTEAFF.

This clonotype was picked up a small number of times. The gene calls are TRBV11-2 and TRBJ2-7; D might be TRBD1 (5 bases). The CDR3 contains 15 residues. V was pared by 5 bases and J by 0 bases, with 14 bases between. Germline V lookup: CDR1 SGHAT, CDR2 FQNNGV. The CDR3 protein is CASSEDSPHSYEQYF. CDR3 DNA: TGTGCCAGCAGCGAAGACAGCCCCCACTCCTACGAGCAGTACTTC.

In its sample, this clonotype was seen many times. The chain couples TRBV6-9 to TRBJ2-1, with TRBD1 matching 10 bases. Germline trimming cut 5 bases from V and 0 bases from J; bases unmatched to any gene: 25. The germline V gene has CDR1 MNHGY and CDR2 SVAAGI. The CDR3 is made up of 23 amino acids. The chain's CDR3 is CASSLRFGSGTGAQPSSYNEQFF. CDR3 DNA: TGTGCCAGCAGTCTCCGGTTTGGGAGCGGGACAGGGGCCCAACCAAGCTCCTACAATGAGCAGTTCTTC.

The CDR3 loop reads CASSESPSSYNEQFF. The CDR3 DNA is TGTGCCAGCAGTGAAAGCCCCTCCTCTTACAATGAGCAGTTCTTC. The gene calls are TRBV2 and TRBJ2-1; no clear D gene. CDR1 is SNHLY and CDR2 is FYNNEI in the germline V gene. Trimming cost V 2 bases and J 4 bases, with 12 bases left between them. The CDR3 extends over 15 amino acids.

This sequence joins TRBV7-9 and TRBJ2-7; no clear D gene. Trimming stripped 6 bases from V and 2 bases from J, with 11 bases between. The CDR3 runs 13 residues. Per germline, CDR1 SEHNR and CDR2 FQNEAQ (reference sequence). CDR3 in DNA: TGTGCCAGCAGACCCGACGGAACCTACGAGCAGTACTTC. Its protein product is CASRPDGTYEQYF.

Of note for this clonotype: Possible read error: a much larger clone is one base away. This rearrangement joins TRBV6-1 to TRBJ2-7, with D unclear. The length of the CDR3 is 12 residues. Trimming took 10 bases from V and 4 from J, leaving 14 bases between them. The V gene's germline CDR1 is MNHNS and CDR2 SASEGT. This CDR3 reads CAILATRYEQYF. The CDR3 DNA reads TGTGCCATTTTAGCCACCAGATACGAGCAGTACTTC.

This clonotype was counted ten times or more. The V gene is TRBV6-1, the J gene TRBJ2-7, with D hard to call. The CDR3 runs 13 residues. V was trimmed by 2 bases and J by 2 bases, leaving 7 bases between them. CDR1 and CDR2 (germline): MNHNS, SASEGT. The CDR3 DNA reads TGTGCCAGCAGTGAAAGGGAAACCTACGAGCAGTACTTC. Protein product: CASSERETYEQYF.

The J gene is TRBJ2-3, the V gene TRBV5-4; 7 nucleotides agree with TRBD1. Germline V lookup: CDR1 SGHNT, CDR2 YYREEE (reference sequence). CDR3 length equals 18 residues. The trim removed 4 bases at V and 1 base at J, leaving 15 bases unmatched. The CDR3 protein is CASSGNQGQTYGTDTQYF. The DNA for the CDR3 is TGTGCCAGCAGCGGAAACCAGGGACAGACTTATGGCACAGATACGCAGTATTTT.

The chain is built from TRBV30 and TRBJ1-5; TRBD1 might be the D (6 bases). The V end lost 0 bases, the J end lost 3 bases, and 9 bases lay between the germline ends. The CDR3 contains 14 residues. Germline loops: CDR1 GTSNPN, CDR2 SVGIG (reference sequence). This chain's CDR3 is CAWSVGAPNQPQHF. For the CDR3, the DNA is TGTGCCTGGAGTGTGGGGGCGCCCAATCAGCCCCAGCATTTT.

Only one count was recorded for this clonotype. In DNA form, the CDR3 reads TGTGCCACCAGTGATTCGGTCGGAAACACCATATATTTT. Its translation: CATSDSVGNTIYF. The chain recombines TRBV24-1 with TRBJ1-3; D ambiguous. V gave up 2 bases and J gave up 4 bases, with 5 bases separating them. This CDR3 is 13 amino acids long. CDR1 and CDR2 (germline): KGHDR, SFDVKD.

This clonotype showed up many times. The J gene is TRBJ1-1, the V gene TRBV12-3 or TRBV12-4; D is perhaps TRBD1 (5 bases). The CDR3 length is 13 residues. Trimming took off 6 bases at V and 1 base at J, with 9 bases between the two ends. Written as DNA, the CDR3 is TGTGCCAGCAGCTATGACAGGAACACTGAAGCTTTCTTT. This codes for CASSYDRNTEAFF.

This clonotype was found many times. The V call is TRBV7-2, the J call TRBJ2-1; 11 nucleotides agree with TRBD2. The V and J ends lost 0 bases and 7 bases, in that order; junction bases with no gene match: 8. The CDR3 runs to 17 residues. Looked up from germline, CDR1 is SGHTA and CDR2 is FQGNSA. Written as DNA, the CDR3 is TGTGCCAGCAGCTTAGCCTTACTAGCGGGAGCGGGTAATGAGCAGTTCTTC. Translated: CASSLALLAGAGNEQFF.

This clonotype was recorded a few times. The chain combines TRBV18 with TRBJ2-3; a possible D gene is TRBD1 (5 bases). The germline V gene encodes CDR1 KGHSH and CDR2 LQKENI. Trimming removed 0 bases from V and 3 bases from J, with 13 bases in between. The CDR3 length is 16 residues. CDR3 DNA sequence: TGTGCCAGCTCACCACCGGGTTTCGCAGGGACAGATACGCAGTATTTT. It encodes CASSPPGFAGTDTQYF.

Ten or more counts support this clonotype. J is TRBJ2-2 and V is TRBV20-1; the match to TRBD1 covers 7 bases. With 3 bases clipped from V and 7 bases from J, the junction kept 8 bases outside the gene matches. Germline lookup yields CDR1 DFQATT and CDR2 SNEGSKA (reference sequence). There are 14 residues in the CDR3. The CDR3 nucleotides read TGCAGTGCTAGCCCCGAGGCAGGGGGCGGGGAGCTGTTTTTT. Translation: CSASPEAGGGELFF.

This clonotype was detected many times. The genes are TRBV3-1 and TRBJ1-2; D gene unclear. The CDR3 spans 15 residues. The V end lost 1 base, the J end lost 8 bases, and 17 bases lay between the germline ends. Germline CDR1 LGHDT, CDR2 YNNKEL (reference sequence). The CDR3 DNA follows: TGTGCCAGCAGCCAAGCCCCAGGCTCCTCTAACGGCTACACCTTC. Amino acids: CASSQAPGSSNGYTF.

Only a few counts were recorded for this clonotype. The CDR3 nucleotides read TGCGCCAGCAGTGCGGTACAGCGTTGGAGGTATGAGCAGTACTTC. Its protein is CASSAVQRWRYEQYF. The chain links TRBV10-2 to TRBJ2-7, with a weak D call TRBD2 (5 bases). The CDR3 spans 15 residues. Germline V CDR1 and CDR2: WSHSY, SAAADI. The V end lost 4 bases, the J end lost 7 bases, and 20 bases lay between the germline ends.

This clonotype came up many times. The genes are TRBV12-3 or TRBV12-4 and TRBJ2-1; no firm D call. The V end was cut by 6 bases, the J end by 5 bases, with 5 bases between. The CDR3 consists of 11 residues. The CDR3 region has the DNA TGTGCCAGCAGGGTCGACAATGAGCAGTTCTTC. Translation: CASRVDNEQFF.

This clonotype was recorded many times. The gene calls are TRBV20-1 and TRBJ1-2; D is unclear. The V gene lost 5 bases and the J gene lost 4 bases, with 11 bases spanning the gap. Germline values: CDR1 DFQATT, CDR2 SNEGSKA (reference sequence). The CDR3 loop spans 12 amino acids. CDR3 sequence: CSAPRETYGYTF. The CDR3 nucleotides are TGCAGTGCTCCCCGGGAAACCTATGGCTACACCTTC.

This chain joins TRBV10-2 and TRBJ2-7, with 9 bases fitting TRBD2. Germline values: CDR1 WSHSY, CDR2 SAAADI. This CDR3 comprises 13 residues. The ends lost 8 bases at V and 5 bases at J; junction bases unmatched: 7. The CDR3 sequence is CASPWGGGDEQYF. CDR3 nucleotide sequence: TGCGCCAGCCCCTGGGGCGGGGGGGACGAGCAGTACTTC.

In its sample, this clonotype was seen many times. V is TRBV5-1 and J is TRBJ1-1, with no clear D. The V end lost 1 base, the J end lost 1 base, and 8 bases lay between the germline ends. The CDR3 has 14 residues. CDR1 and CDR2 from the germline V gene are SGHRS and YFSETQ. The CDR3 DNA sequence: TGCGCCAGCAGCTTGCAGGAGACGAACACTGAAGCTTTCTTT. Its protein is CASSLQETNTEAFF. Combining the CDR3 with reference TRBV5-1 and TRBJ1-1 gives the whole variable domain KAGVTQTPRYLIKTRGQQVTLSCSPISGHRSVSWYQQTPGQGLQFLFEYFSETQRNKGNFPGRFSGRQFSNSRSEMNVSTLELGDSALYLCASSLQETNTEAFFGQGTRLTVV.

The CDR3 protein is CASSLGEGSKAFF. CDR3 nucleotide sequence: TGTGCCAGCAGCTTAGGGGAGGGCAGCAAAGCTTTCTTT. This rearrangement joins TRBV11-2 to TRBJ1-1; D ambiguous. The V gene lost 1 base and the J gene lost 9 bases, with 12 bases spanning the gap. CDR3 length: 13 amino acids. The germline V gene has CDR1 SGHAT and CDR2 FQNNGV. The entire variable domain, with the rest obtained from reference TRBV11-2 and TRBJ1-1, is as follows: EAGVAQSPRYKIIEKRQSVAFWCNPISGHATLYWYQQILGQGPKLLIQFQNNGVVDDSQLPKDRFSAERLKGVDSTLKIQPAKLEDSAVYLCASSLGEGSKAFFGQGTRLTVV.

This clonotype was recorded a few times. The chain couples TRBV25-1 to TRBJ2-1; no firm D call. CDR3 length equals 12 residues. Trimming cost V 1 base and J 5 bases, with 3 bases left between them. CDR1 and CDR2 from the germline V gene are MGHDK and SYGVNS. The CDR3 sequence is CASSESNNEQFF. The DNA for the CDR3 is TGTGCCAGCAGTGAATCCAACAATGAGCAGTTCTTC.